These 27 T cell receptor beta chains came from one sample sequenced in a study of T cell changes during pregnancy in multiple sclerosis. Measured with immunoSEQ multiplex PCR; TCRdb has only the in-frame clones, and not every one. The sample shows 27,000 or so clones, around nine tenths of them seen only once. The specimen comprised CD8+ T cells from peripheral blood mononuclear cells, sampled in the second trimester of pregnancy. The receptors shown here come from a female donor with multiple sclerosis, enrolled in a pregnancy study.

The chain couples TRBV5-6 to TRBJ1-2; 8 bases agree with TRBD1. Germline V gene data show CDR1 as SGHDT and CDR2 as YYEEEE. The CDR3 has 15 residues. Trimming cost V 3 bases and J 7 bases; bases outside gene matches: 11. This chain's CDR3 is CASSSRRGRGSGYTF. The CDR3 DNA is TGTGCCAGCAGCTCACGCAGGGGGCGAGGCTCTGGCTACACCTTC.

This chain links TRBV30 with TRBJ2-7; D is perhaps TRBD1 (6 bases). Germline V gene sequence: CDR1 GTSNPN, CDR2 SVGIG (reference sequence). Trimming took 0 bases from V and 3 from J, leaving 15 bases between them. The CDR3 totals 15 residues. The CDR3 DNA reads TGTGCCTGGAGTGTACAGAAAGAGGGGGACTACGAGCAGTACTTC. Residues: CAWSVQKEGDYEQYF.

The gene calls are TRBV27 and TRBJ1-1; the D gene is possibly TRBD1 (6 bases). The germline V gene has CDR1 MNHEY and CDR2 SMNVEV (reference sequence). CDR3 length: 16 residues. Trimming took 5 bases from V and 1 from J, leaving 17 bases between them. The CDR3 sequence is CASSPGHTIPNTEAFF. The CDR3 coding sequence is TGTGCCAGCAGTCCGGGACATACCATCCCGAACACTGAAGCTTTCTTT.

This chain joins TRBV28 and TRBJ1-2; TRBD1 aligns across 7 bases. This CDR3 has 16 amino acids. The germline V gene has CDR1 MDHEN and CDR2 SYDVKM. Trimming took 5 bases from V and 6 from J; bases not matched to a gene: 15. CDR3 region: CASSPTGTFVRDGYTF. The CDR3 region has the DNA TGTGCCAGCAGTCCGACAGGGACTTTTGTTAGGGATGGCTACACCTTC.

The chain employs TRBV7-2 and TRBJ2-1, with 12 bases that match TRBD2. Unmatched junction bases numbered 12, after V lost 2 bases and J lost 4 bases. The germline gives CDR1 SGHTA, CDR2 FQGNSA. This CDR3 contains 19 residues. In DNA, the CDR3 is TGTGCCAGCAGCTTAAGCTGGACTAGCGGGGACGGGATATACAATGAGCAGTTCTTC. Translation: CASSLSWTSGDGIYNEQFF.

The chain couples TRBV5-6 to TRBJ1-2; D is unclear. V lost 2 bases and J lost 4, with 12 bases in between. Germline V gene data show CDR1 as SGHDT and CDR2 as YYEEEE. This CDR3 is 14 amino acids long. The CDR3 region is CASSFSPTIYGYTF. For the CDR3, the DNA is TGTGCCAGCAGCTTTTCTCCGACAATCTATGGCTACACCTTC.

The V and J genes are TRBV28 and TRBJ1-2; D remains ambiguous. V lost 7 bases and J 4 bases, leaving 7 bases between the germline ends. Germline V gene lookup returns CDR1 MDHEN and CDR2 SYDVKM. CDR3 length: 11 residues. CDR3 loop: CASTAGYGYTF. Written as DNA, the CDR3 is TGTGCCAGCACGGCGGGCTATGGCTACACCTTC.

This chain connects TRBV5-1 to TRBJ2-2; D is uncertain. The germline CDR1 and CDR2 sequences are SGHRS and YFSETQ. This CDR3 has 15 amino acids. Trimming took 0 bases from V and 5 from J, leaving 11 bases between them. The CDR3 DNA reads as TGCGCCAGCAGCTTGGATCGAGCGATGACCGGGGAGCTGTTTTTT. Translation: CASSLDRAMTGELFF.

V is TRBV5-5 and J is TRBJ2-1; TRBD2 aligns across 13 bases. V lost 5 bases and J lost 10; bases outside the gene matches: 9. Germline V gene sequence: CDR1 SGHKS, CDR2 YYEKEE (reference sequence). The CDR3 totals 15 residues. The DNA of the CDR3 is TGTGCCAGCAGACCTGCACCGGGACTAGCGGGGGAGCAGTTCTTC. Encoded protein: CASRPAPGLAGEQFF.

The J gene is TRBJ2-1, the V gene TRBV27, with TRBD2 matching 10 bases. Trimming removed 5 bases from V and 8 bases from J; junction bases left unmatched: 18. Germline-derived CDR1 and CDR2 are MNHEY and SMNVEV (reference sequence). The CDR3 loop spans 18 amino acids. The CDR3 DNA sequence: TGTGCCAGCAGTCCAACCATTGAGCGGGGGGGCCGGGATGATGAGCAGTTCTTC. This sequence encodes CASSPTIERGGRDDEQFF.

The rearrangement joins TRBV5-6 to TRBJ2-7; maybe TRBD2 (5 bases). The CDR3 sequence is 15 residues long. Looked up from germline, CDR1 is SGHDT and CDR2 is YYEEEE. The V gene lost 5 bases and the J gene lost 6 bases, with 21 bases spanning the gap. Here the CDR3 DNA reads TGTGCCAGCAGTCCTGTTGAGGGTATTGTACTCGAGCAGTACTTC. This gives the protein CASSPVEGIVLEQYF. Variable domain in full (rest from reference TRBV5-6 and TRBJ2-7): DAGVTQSPTHLIKTRGQQVTLRCSPKSGHDTVSWYQQALGQGPQFIFQYYEEEERQRGNFPDRFSGHQFPNYSSELNVNALLLGDSALYLCASSPVEGIVLEQYFGPGTRLTVT.

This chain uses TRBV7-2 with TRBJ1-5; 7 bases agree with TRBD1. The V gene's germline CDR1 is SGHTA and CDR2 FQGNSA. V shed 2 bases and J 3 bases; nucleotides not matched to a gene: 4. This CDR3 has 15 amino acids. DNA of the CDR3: TGTGCCAGCAGCTTATGGGACAGTTACAATCAGCCCCAGCATTTT. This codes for CASSLWDSYNQPQHF.

The CDR3 here is CASSSQRAEAFF. The CDR3 DNA reads as TGTGCCAGCAGCTCCCAGCGGGCTGAAGCTTTCTTT. This chain connects TRBV13 to TRBJ1-1; D gene uncertain. There are 12 residues in the CDR3. From germline, CDR1 is PRHDT and CDR2 FYEKMQ (reference sequence). Deletions cut 4 bases from V and 6 bases from J, with 9 bases between.

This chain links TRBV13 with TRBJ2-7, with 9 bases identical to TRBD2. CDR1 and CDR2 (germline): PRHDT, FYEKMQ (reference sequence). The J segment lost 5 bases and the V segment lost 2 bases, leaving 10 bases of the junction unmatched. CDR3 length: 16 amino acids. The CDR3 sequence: CASSLWRGRGGNEQYF. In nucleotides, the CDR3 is TGTGCCAGCAGCTTATGGAGGGGGCGGGGGGGCAACGAGCAGTACTTC.

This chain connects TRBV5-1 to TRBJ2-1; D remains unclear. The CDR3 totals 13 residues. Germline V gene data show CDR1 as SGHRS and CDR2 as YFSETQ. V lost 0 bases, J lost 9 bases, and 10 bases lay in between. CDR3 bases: TGCGCCAGCAGCTTGGTGTCCTTCGGTGAGCAGTTCTTC. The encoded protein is CASSLVSFGEQFF.

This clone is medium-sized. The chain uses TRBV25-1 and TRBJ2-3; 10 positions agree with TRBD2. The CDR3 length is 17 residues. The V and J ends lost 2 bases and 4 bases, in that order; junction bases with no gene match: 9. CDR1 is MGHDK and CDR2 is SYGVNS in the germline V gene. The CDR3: CASSEESWSGGADTQYF. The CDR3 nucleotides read TGTGCCAGCAGTGAAGAGAGCTGGAGCGGGGGGGCAGATACGCAGTATTTT.

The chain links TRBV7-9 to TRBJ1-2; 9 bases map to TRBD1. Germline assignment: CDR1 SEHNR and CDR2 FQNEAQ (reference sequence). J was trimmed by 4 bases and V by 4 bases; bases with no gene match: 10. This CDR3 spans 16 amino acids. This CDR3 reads CASSWDRDRVLYGYTF. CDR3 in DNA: TGTGCCAGCAGCTGGGACCGGGACAGGGTCCTCTATGGCTACACCTTC.

CDR3 bases: TGTGCCAGTAGTATGCGGGGGGCCTCCTACAATGAGCAGTTCTTC. Amino acids: CASSMRGASYNEQFF. The rearrangement uses TRBV19 and TRBJ2-1; 8 bases line up with TRBD2. The CDR3 is 15 residues long. Germline V gene data show CDR1 as LNHDA and CDR2 as SQIVND (reference sequence). The junction had 1 base not matched to a gene; V was cut back by 3 bases and J by 0 bases.

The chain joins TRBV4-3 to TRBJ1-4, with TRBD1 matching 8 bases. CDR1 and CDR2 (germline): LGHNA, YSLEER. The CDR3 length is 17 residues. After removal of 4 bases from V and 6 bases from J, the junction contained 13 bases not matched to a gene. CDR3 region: CASSRAWSQGAHEKLFF. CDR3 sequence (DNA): TGCGCCAGCAGCCGAGCTTGGTCGCAGGGGGCGCATGAAAAACTGTTTTTT.

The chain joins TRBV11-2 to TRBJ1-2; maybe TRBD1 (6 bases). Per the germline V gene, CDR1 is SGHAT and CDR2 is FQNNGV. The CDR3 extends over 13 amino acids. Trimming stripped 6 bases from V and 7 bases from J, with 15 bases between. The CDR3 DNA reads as TGTGCCAGCAGTCTAGGGGGTATGGGTGGCTACACCTTC. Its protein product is CASSLGGMGGYTF.

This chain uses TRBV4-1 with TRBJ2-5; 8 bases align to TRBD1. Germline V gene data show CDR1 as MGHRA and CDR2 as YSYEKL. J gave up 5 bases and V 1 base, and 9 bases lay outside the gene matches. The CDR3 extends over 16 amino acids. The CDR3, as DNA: TGCGCCAGCAGCCAAGTTTACAGGGGGGAATCGGAGACCCAGTACTTC. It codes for CASSQVYRGESETQYF.

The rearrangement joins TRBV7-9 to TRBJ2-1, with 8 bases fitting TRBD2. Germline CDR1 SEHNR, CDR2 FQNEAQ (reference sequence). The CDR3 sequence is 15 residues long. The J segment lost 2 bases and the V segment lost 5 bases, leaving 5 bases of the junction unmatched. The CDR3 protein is CASSGRGGAYNEQFF. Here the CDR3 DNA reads TGTGCCAGCAGCGGTCGGGGGGGGGCCTACAATGAGCAGTTCTTC.

The CDR3 DNA follows: TGTGCCAGCAGCTTTATGGGGGGGGCATTAGGAAATGAGCAGTTCTTC. Protein sequence: CASSFMGGALGNEQFF. The rearrangement links TRBV11-2 to TRBJ2-1; D may be TRBD2 (7 bases). Germline-derived CDR1 and CDR2 are SGHAT and FQNNGV. The V end was cut by 3 bases, the J end by 7 bases, with 19 bases between. There are 16 residues in the CDR3.

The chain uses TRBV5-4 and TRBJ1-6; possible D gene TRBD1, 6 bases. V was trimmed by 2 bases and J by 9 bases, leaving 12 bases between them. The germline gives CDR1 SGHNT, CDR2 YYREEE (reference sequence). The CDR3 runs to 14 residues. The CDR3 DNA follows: TGTGCCAGCAGCTTCCAAGGGGGGGGTTCACCCCTCCACTTT. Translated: CASSFQGGGSPLHF.

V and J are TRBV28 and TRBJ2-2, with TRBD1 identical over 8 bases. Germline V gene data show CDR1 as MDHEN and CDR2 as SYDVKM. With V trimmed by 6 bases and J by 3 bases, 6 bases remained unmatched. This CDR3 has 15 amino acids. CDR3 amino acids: CASSQGATDTGELFF. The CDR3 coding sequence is TGTGCCAGCAGCCAGGGGGCTACAGACACCGGGGAGCTGTTTTTT.

The DNA of the CDR3 is TGTGCCAGCAGTGAATGGGACAGCTGGAGGACTGAAGCTTTCTTT. This gives the protein CASSEWDSWRTEAFF. V is TRBV6-1 and J is TRBJ1-1, with 7 bases aligning to TRBD1. Germline CDR1 is MNHNS and CDR2 is SASEGT. CDR3 length equals 15 residues. The trim removed 2 bases at V and 5 bases at J, leaving 8 bases unmatched.

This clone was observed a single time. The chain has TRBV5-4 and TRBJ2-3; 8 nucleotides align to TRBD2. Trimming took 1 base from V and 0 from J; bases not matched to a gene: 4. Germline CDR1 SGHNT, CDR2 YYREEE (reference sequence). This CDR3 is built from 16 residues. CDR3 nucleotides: TGTGCCAGCAGCTTGAAGACGGGGGGGAGCACAGATACGCAGTATTTT. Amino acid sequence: CASSLKTGGSTDTQYF.